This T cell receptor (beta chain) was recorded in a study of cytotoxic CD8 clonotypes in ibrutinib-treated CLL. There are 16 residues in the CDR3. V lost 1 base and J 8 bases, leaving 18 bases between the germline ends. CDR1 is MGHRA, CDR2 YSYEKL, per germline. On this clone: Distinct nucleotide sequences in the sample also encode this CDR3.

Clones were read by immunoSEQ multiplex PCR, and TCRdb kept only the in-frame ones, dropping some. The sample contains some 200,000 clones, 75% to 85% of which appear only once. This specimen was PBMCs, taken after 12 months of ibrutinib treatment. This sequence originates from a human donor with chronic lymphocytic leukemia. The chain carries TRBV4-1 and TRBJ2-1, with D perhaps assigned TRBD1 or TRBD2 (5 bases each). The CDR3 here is CASSQALFGALDEQFF. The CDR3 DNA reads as TGCGCCAGCAGCCAAGCCCTCTTCGGGGCCCTCGATGAGCAGTTCTTC.